The 20 T cell receptor beta chains below come from one sample, sequenced in a study of shared clonotypes between healthy human individuals. Produced via immunoSEQ multiplex PCR; TCRdb's table is partial and in-frame only. The profile covers about 120,000 clones, with more than 65% appearing a single time and about 22% taken by the ten largest. The sequenced sample consisted of memory CD8+ T cells sorted from blood. As to subset: CD45RO+ cells pooled with CCR7-negative TemRA cells. The source of these receptors is a woman in her twenties or thirties in good health.

CDR3 DNA: TGTGCCAGCAGCACGGGGAGTTACGAGCAGTACTTC. Translated, it gives CASSTGSYEQYF. V and J are TRBV28 and TRBJ2-7, with D maybe TRBD2 (5 bases). Trimming removed 6 bases from V and 4 bases from J, with 10 bases in between. This CDR3 has 12 amino acids. Germline CDR1 MDHEN, CDR2 SYDVKM.

The CDR3, as DNA: TGCGCCAGCAGTGAGTTCCCCTGGGACGATACGCAGTATTTT. This sequence encodes CASSEFPWDDTQYF. The genes are TRBV10-1 and TRBJ2-3; D is possibly TRBD1 or TRBD2 (5 bases each). The CDR3 totals 14 residues. Germline V gene sequence: CDR1 WNHNN, CDR2 SYGVQD (reference sequence). The V and J ends lost 1 base and 6 bases respectively, with 11 bases between them.

The chain couples TRBV4-3 to TRBJ2-3, with no clear D. Germline CDR1 and CDR2: LGHNA and YSLEER. V gave up 0 bases and J gave up 9 bases, with 22 bases separating them. There are 17 residues in the CDR3. CDR3 sequence reads: CASSQDRVVGPSRTQYF. DNA for the CDR3: TGCGCCAGCAGCCAAGATAGGGTCGTGGGCCCGTCTCGCACGCAGTATTTT.

CDR3 coding DNA: TGTGCCAGCAGGAAGGGGGATTGGGAAACCGGGGAGCTGTTTTTT. This sequence encodes CASRKGDWETGELFF. This chain connects TRBV25-1 to TRBJ2-2; D is perhaps TRBD1 (6 bases). Deletions cut 6 bases from V and 5 bases from J, with 16 bases between. Germline V gene lookup returns CDR1 MGHDK and CDR2 SYGVNS. The CDR3 runs to 15 residues.

CDR3 protein: CASSHPLDGGGSEQYF. CDR3 nucleotides: TGCGCCAGCAGTCACCCACTTGACGGGGGTGGGAGCGAGCAGTACTTC. The chain has TRBV10-2 and TRBJ2-7; D possibly corresponds to TRBD2 (6 bases). CDR3 length: 16 amino acids. The V end was cut by 5 bases, the J end by 6 bases, with 23 bases between. Germline V gene sequence: CDR1 WSHSY, CDR2 SAAADI.

The CDR3 DNA follows: TGTGCCAGCAGCTTTAATAGGGACGACGAGCAGTACTTC. Protein sequence: CASSFNRDDEQYF. This chain links TRBV5-8 with TRBJ2-7; D assignment may be TRBD1 or TRBD2 (5 bases each). The CDR3 is made up of 13 amino acids. The germline V gene has CDR1 SGHTS and CDR2 YDEGEE. Trimming took off 2 bases at V and 5 bases at J, with 11 bases between the two ends.

This clone was seen repeatedly, ten times or more. The rearrangement links TRBV2 to TRBJ1-4; D unresolved. There are 15 residues in the CDR3. Germline values: CDR1 SNHLY, CDR2 FYNNEI. V lost 6 bases, J lost 10 bases, and 21 bases lay in between. CDR3 region: CASSPPEYAPGKLFF. The CDR3 coding sequence is TGTGCCAGCAGCCCCCCCGAATATGCTCCGGGAAAACTGTTTTTT.

This clone was detected many times. This sample includes further DNA sequences coding for the same CDR3. J is TRBJ2-1 and V is TRBV28; D unresolved. Germline loops: CDR1 MDHEN, CDR2 SYDVKM. The CDR3 loop spans 13 amino acids. The germline V and J ends were trimmed by 2 bases and 5 bases, with 7 bases remaining between them. CDR3 nucleotide sequence: TGTGCCAGCAGTTTAATATGGGACAATGAGCAGTTCTTC. Amino acid sequence: CASSLIWDNEQFF.

V and J are TRBV4-1 and TRBJ2-7; D is unclear. Between the trimmed V and J ends, which lost 0 bases and 4 bases, there was a span of 10 bases. CDR3 size: 14 residues. Per the germline V gene, CDR1 is MGHRA and CDR2 is YSYEKL. The CDR3 is CASSQDGSLYEQYF. The CDR3 bases are TGCGCCAGCAGCCAAGACGGCAGTTTATACGAGCAGTACTTC.

The chain carries TRBV28 and TRBJ2-1; 11 bases map to TRBD2. V lost 5 bases and J lost 8; bases outside the gene matches: 8. The germline V gene has CDR1 MDHEN and CDR2 SYDVKM. The CDR3 is 15 residues long. The CDR3 spells CASSPRLAGLYEQFF. As DNA, the CDR3 is TGTGCCAGCAGTCCCCGACTAGCGGGACTCTATGAGCAGTTCTTC.

The rearrangement uses TRBV28 and TRBJ2-1, with 12 bases identical to TRBD2. Germline V lookup: CDR1 MDHEN, CDR2 SYDVKM. V lost 0 bases, J lost 0 bases, and 6 bases stayed unmatched. The CDR3 runs to 19 residues. The CDR3 loop is CASSLWTSGSPGSYNEQFF. CDR3 DNA: TGTGCCAGCAGTTTATGGACTAGCGGGAGTCCAGGCTCCTACAATGAGCAGTTCTTC.

The count of this clone is one. The J gene is TRBJ1-5, the V gene TRBV30; a possible D gene is TRBD1 (5 bases). V was pared by 5 bases and J by 0 bases, with 8 bases between. The V gene's germline CDR1 is GTSNPN and CDR2 SVGIG (reference sequence). This CDR3 comprises 13 residues. The CDR3 reads CAWGTYSNQPQHF. In DNA form, the CDR3 reads TGTGCCTGGGGGACCTATAGCAATCAGCCCCAGCATTTT. Full variable domain (outside the CDR3, taken from reference TRBV30 and TRBJ1-5): SQTIHQWPATLVQPVGSPLSLECTVEGTSNPNLYWYRQAAGRGLQLLFYSVGIGQISSEVPQNLSASRPQDRQFILSSKKLLLSDSGFYLCAWGTYSNQPQHFGDGTRLSIL.

This clone has more than one count but fewer than ten. The rearrangement links TRBV6-4 to TRBJ2-1; 7 bases fit TRBD2. The CDR3 is 15 amino acids. Losses at the gene ends were 3 bases for V and 5 bases for J; bases not matched to a gene: 7. The germline gives CDR1 MRHNA, CDR2 SNTAGT. The CDR3 DNA reads TGTGCCAGCAGTGAATCGGGAGGTGAACACAATGAGCAGTTCTTC. It codes for CASSESGGEHNEQFF.

The genes are TRBV5-1 and TRBJ2-5, with D possibly called TRBD1 or TRBD2 (5 bases each). Germline CDR1 is SGHRS and CDR2 is YFSETQ. V lost 4 bases to trimming and J lost 7 bases, with 20 bases between them. The CDR3 spans 15 residues. CDR3 nucleotide sequence: TGCGCCAGCAGCCCAGTAGGGACGTCCTATCGGACCCAGTACTTC. Its translation: CASSPVGTSYRTQYF.

This clone was counted many times. This chain joins TRBV5-4 and TRBJ2-2; 12 bases map to TRBD2. The CDR3 is made up of 20 amino acids. Germline V gene data show CDR1 as SGHNT and CDR2 as YYREEE (reference sequence). Trimming at V came to 4 bases and at J to 1 base, leaving 14 bases not matched to a gene. The CDR3 region is CASSRSGLAGGPKNTGELFF. In DNA, the CDR3 is TGTGCCAGCAGCCGGTCGGGTCTAGCGGGAGGGCCAAAGAACACCGGGGAGCTGTTTTTT.

This clone has a count of ten or more. The chain employs TRBV27 and TRBJ2-7; 8 bases agree with TRBD1. Germline V gene lookup returns CDR1 MNHEY and CDR2 SMNVEV (reference sequence). This CDR3 spans 14 amino acids. With V trimmed by 6 bases and J by 4 bases, 8 bases remained unmatched. The CDR3 loop reads CASSSMDRAYEQYF. CDR3 DNA: TGTGCCAGCAGCTCAATGGACAGGGCTTACGAGCAGTACTTC.

This chain uses TRBV29-1 with TRBJ1-2; 10 bases are a match to TRBD1. The CDR3 has 15 residues. V was clipped by 6 bases and J by 8 bases; unmatched bases: 15. Germline V lookup: CDR1 SQVTM, CDR2 ANQGSEA. The CDR3 region has the DNA TGCAGCGTCCCTCGTGGCGGGACAGGGGCGGGAGGCTACACCTTC. Translating it yields CSVPRGGTGAGGYTF.

This clone was counted only a few times. This chain links TRBV5-1 with TRBJ2-7; D unresolved. The CDR3 is 12 amino acids. The germline V gene has CDR1 SGHRS and CDR2 YFSETQ. V was shortened by 6 bases and J by 1 base, with 8 bases between the two germline ends. The CDR3 nucleotides read TGCGCCAGCAAGGGCGTTTCCTACGAGCAGTACTTC. Protein product: CASKGVSYEQYF.

This clone has at least ten counts. This sequence joins TRBV27 and TRBJ2-2; D may be TRBD1 (7 bases). Germline V gene data show CDR1 as MNHEY and CDR2 as SMNVEV (reference sequence). The CDR3 is made up of 13 amino acids. Trimming left V 5 bases short and J 6 bases short, with 10 bases between. The CDR3 spells CASSTGEAGELFF. The CDR3 DNA reads as TGTGCCAGCAGTACAGGGGAGGCCGGGGAGCTGTTTTTT.

V is TRBV11-2 and J is TRBJ2-1; 12 bases are a match to TRBD2. The V gene's germline CDR1 is SGHAT and CDR2 FQNNGV. Trimming cost V 5 bases and J 1 base; bases outside gene matches: 3. The CDR3 loop spans 16 amino acids. The CDR3 DNA follows: TGTGCCAGCAGCAAGACTAGCGGGAGTTCCTACAATGAGCAGTTCTTC. Translated: CASSKTSGSSYNEQFF.